The source of this TCR beta chain is a study of cytomegalovirus exposure and HLA in healthy donors. As for the study in general: Among 398 genotyped donors, roughly 81% fell in the Caucasian-associated ancestry cluster.

This PCR relied on a set of 60 Vbeta primers and 13 Jbeta primers. Method: immunoSEQ multiplex PCR; TCRdb's copy keeps in-frame clones and lacks some. The data show roughly 86,000 clones, less than 80% seen once. CDR1 is LNHDA, CDR2 SQIVND, per germline (reference sequence). This CDR3 is 16 amino acids long. V shed 5 bases and J shed 2 bases, with 19 bases lying between them. Sequenced: PBMCs. This clonotype was obtained from a woman in her fifties or sixties in good health and CMV-seropositive. The chain employs TRBV19 and TRBJ2-7; possible D gene TRBD1, 6 bases. CDR3 amino acids: CASSSSPDSRPYEQYF. The CDR3 DNA sequence: TGTGCCAGTAGTTCATCGCCGGACAGCCGACCCTACGAGCAGTACTTC.